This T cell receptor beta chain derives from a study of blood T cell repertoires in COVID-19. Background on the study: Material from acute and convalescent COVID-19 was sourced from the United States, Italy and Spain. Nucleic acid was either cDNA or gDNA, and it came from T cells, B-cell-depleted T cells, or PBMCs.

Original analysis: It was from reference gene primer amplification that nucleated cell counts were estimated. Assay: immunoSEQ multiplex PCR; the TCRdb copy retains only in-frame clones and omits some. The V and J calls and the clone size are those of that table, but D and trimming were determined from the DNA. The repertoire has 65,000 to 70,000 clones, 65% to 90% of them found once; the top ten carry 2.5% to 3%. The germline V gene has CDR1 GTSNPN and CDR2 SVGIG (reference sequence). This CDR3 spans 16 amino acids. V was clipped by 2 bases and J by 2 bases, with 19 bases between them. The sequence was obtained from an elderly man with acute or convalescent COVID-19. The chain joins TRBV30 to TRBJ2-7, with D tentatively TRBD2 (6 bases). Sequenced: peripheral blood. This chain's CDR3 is CAWSTLGGTKPYEQYF. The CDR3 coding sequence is TGTGCCTGGAGTACCCTGGGCGGGACCAAACCCTACGAGCAGTACTTC. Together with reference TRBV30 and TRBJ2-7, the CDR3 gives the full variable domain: SQTIHQWPATLVQPVGSPLSLECTVEGTSNPNLYWYRQAAGRGLQLLFYSVGIGQISSEVPQNLSASRPQDRQFILSSKKLLLSDSGFYLCAWSTLGGTKPYEQYFGPGTRLTVT.